Below, 27 T cell receptor beta chains from the same sample are listed, as sequenced in a study of blood T cell repertoires in COVID-19. The protocol was immunoSEQ multiplex PCR, while the TCRdb copy is restricted to in-frame clones and leaves out a portion. The sample consists of about 210,000 clones, more than 80% of them appearing once. The sample taken for sequencing was PBMCs or T cells enriched from blood (not recorded which). The receptors shown here come from a woman under 30 who had recovered from COVID-19.

The gene calls are TRBV5-1 and TRBJ2-1; 10 bases line up with TRBD2. CDR1 is SGHRS, CDR2 YFSETQ, per germline. The CDR3 loop spans 16 amino acids. The J segment lost 10 bases and the V segment lost 1 base, leaving 11 bases of the junction unmatched. The DNA for the CDR3 is TGCGCCAGCAGCTTGACTAGCGGGGTTATCAGTAAGGAGCAGTTCTTC. Amino acids: CASSLTSGVISKEQFF.

The rearrangement uses TRBV5-1 and TRBJ1-6, with 8 bases matching TRBD1. V shed 4 bases and J 6 bases; nucleotides not matched to a gene: 3. Germline CDR1 is SGHRS and CDR2 is YFSETQ. This CDR3 has 14 residues. For the CDR3, the DNA is TGCGCCAGCAGCGCGGGACAGGTTAATTCACCCCTCCACTTT. Protein product: CASSAGQVNSPLHF.

This chain connects TRBV6-5 to TRBJ2-2; D remains ambiguous. V was clipped by 6 bases and J by 6 bases, with 14 bases between them. CDR1 is MNHEY, CDR2 SVGAGI, per germline. The CDR3 is 14 residues long. Written as DNA, the CDR3 is TGTGCCAGCAGCACCGGCCGGGTCCCCGGGGAGCTGTTTTTT. This translates into CASSTGRVPGELFF.

The chain has TRBV7-9 and TRBJ2-3; a possible D gene is TRBD2 (6 bases). The V end lost 3 bases, the J end lost 1 base, and 11 bases lay between the germline ends. The CDR3 runs 15 residues. Germline-derived CDR1 and CDR2 are SEHNR and FQNEAQ (reference sequence). The CDR3 DNA follows: TGTGCCAGCAGCTTGACTAGTCCCGGCACAGATACGCAGTATTTT. Amino acids: CASSLTSPGTDTQYF.

The chain couples TRBV6-5 to TRBJ1-2; 7 bases are shared with TRBD1. Germline CDR1 reads MNHEY; CDR2 reads SVGAGI. J gave up 5 bases and V 6 bases, and 9 bases lay outside the gene matches. The CDR3 extends over 14 amino acids. CDR3 protein: CASSARPGQYGYTF. The CDR3, as DNA: TGTGCCAGCAGCGCTCGCCCGGGACAGTATGGCTACACCTTC.

CDR3 coding DNA: TGTGCCACCAGCCTAGGCGGGAACACTGAAGCTTTCTTT. Amino acids: CATSLGGNTEAFF. This chain links TRBV15 with TRBJ1-1; D remains unclear. The germline V gene has CDR1 LNHNV and CDR2 YYDKDF (reference sequence). Trimming took 5 bases from V and 1 from J, leaving 8 bases between them. The CDR3 is made up of 13 amino acids.

This chain uses TRBV7-9 with TRBJ1-6; D unclear. V lost 7 bases and J 10 bases, leaving 23 bases between the germline ends. The CDR3 length is 16 residues. Germline V gene lookup returns CDR1 SEHNR and CDR2 FQNEAQ (reference sequence). The CDR3 region is CASTPGGGGIFSPLHF. The CDR3 DNA reads as TGTGCCAGCACCCCCGGCGGAGGAGGGATATTCTCACCCCTCCACTTT.

The chain joins TRBV9 to TRBJ1-2; D remains unclear. CDR1 is SGDLS, CDR2 YYNGEE, per germline. This CDR3 has 14 residues. Trimming shortened V by 1 base and J by 3 bases, and 10 bases separated the two germline ends. The DNA for the CDR3 is TGTGCCAGCAGCGTAAGCTCCAGCGACTATGGCTACACCTTC. Translated, it gives CASSVSSSDYGYTF.

V gene TRBV2 combines with J gene TRBJ1-3; TRBD1 is a possible D gene (6 bases). V was shortened by 3 bases and J by 3 bases, with 21 bases between the two germline ends. The CDR3 consists of 18 residues. Germline V CDR1 and CDR2: SNHLY, FYNNEI. CDR3 in DNA: TGTGCCAGCAGTGATATAGGTCAGGGGAACTACTTTGGAAACACCATATATTTT. Amino acid sequence: CASSDIGQGNYFGNTIYF.

The V and J genes are TRBV9 and TRBJ2-3; a possible D gene is TRBD2 (7 bases). CDR3 length equals 15 residues. V was trimmed by 0 bases and J by 1 base, leaving 9 bases between them. Germline CDR1 reads SGDLS; CDR2 reads YYNGEE. Here the CDR3 DNA reads TGTGCCAGCAGCGTAGCGGGGGGCGGCACAGATACGCAGTATTTT. Translation: CASSVAGGGTDTQYF.

The chain combines TRBV11-2 with TRBJ1-6, with 7 bases lining up with TRBD1. The J segment lost 5 bases and the V segment lost 4 bases, leaving 5 bases of the junction unmatched. The CDR3 length is 15 residues. Per germline, CDR1 SGHAT and CDR2 FQNNGV. The CDR3 loop is CASSSTGQNNSPLHF. CDR3 sequence (DNA): TGTGCCAGCAGCTCGACGGGACAGAATAATTCACCCCTCCACTTT.

J is TRBJ2-1 and V is TRBV9, with 9 positions matching TRBD2. The trim removed 4 bases at V and 5 bases at J, leaving 13 bases unmatched. The CDR3 is 17 amino acids. Germline CDR1 SGDLS, CDR2 YYNGEE. The CDR3: CASSLATGTSPNNEQFF. The CDR3 DNA follows: TGTGCCAGCAGCTTAGCCACCGGGACTAGCCCCAACAATGAGCAGTTCTTC. Complete variable domain (other parts from reference TRBV9 and TRBJ2-1): DSGVTQTPKHLITATGQRVTLRCSPRSGDLSVYWYQQSLDQGLQFLIQYYNGEERAKGNILERFSAQQFPDLHSELNLSSLELGDSALYFCASSLATGTSPNNEQFFGPGTRLTVL.

The rearrangement uses TRBV9 and TRBJ2-3; 10 nucleotides agree with TRBD2. The CDR3 spans 16 residues. The junction had 6 bases not matched to a gene; V was cut back by 4 bases and J by 1 base. Per germline, CDR1 SGDLS and CDR2 YYNGEE. The CDR3 loop reads CASSLASGGRTDTQYF. The CDR3 coding sequence is TGTGCCAGCAGCTTAGCTAGCGGGGGCCGCACAGATACGCAGTATTTT.

The chain joins TRBV5-5 to TRBJ2-5; TRBD1 is a possible D gene (6 bases). This CDR3 contains 16 residues. Trimming left V 0 bases short and J 5 bases short, with 17 bases between. The germline CDR1 and CDR2 sequences are SGHKS and YYEKEE (reference sequence). The CDR3 loop is CASSLEWGPKGETQYF. The CDR3 DNA reads TGTGCCAGCAGCTTGGAGTGGGGGCCGAAGGGGGAGACCCAGTACTTC.

The V and J genes are TRBV5-1 and TRBJ1-4, with TRBD1 matching over 7 bases. V shed 4 bases, J shed 8 bases, and the junction held 8 bases outside the gene matches. CDR1 and CDR2 from the germline V gene are SGHRS and YFSETQ. CDR3 size: 14 residues. The CDR3 DNA reads TGCGCCAGCAGCAGGTCTCAGGGGGGCGAAAAACTGTTTTTT. Translation: CASSRSQGGEKLFF.

The V call is TRBV9, the J call TRBJ2-3; the match to TRBD2 covers 8 bases. Germline assignment: CDR1 SGDLS and CDR2 YYNGEE. The length of the CDR3 is 14 residues. Unmatched junction bases numbered 6, after V lost 7 bases and J lost 2 bases. The CDR3: CASAGGLDTDTQYF. The CDR3 DNA reads as TGTGCCAGCGCCGGGGGACTAGACACAGATACGCAGTATTTT.

This clone has a handful of counts. The V and J genes are TRBV5-1 and TRBJ2-7; D uncertain. CDR1 is SGHRS and CDR2 is YFSETQ in the germline V gene. The CDR3 has 15 residues. V was clipped by 0 bases and J by 1 base, with 11 bases between them. CDR3 sequence reads: CASSLVPGTSYEQYF. Written as DNA, the CDR3 is TGCGCCAGCAGCTTGGTACCAGGCACTTCCTACGAGCAGTACTTC.

V is TRBV14 and J is TRBJ2-1; TRBD2 agrees at 9 bases. With 1 base clipped from V and 2 bases from J, the junction kept 0 bases outside the gene matches. This CDR3 region has 15 residues. In germline, CDR1 is SGHDN, CDR2 FVKESK. The CDR3, as DNA: TGTGCCAGCAGCCAAGTAGCGGGGGCCTACAATGAGCAGTTCTTC. Translated, it gives CASSQVAGAYNEQFF.

This clone was counted a few times. V usage is TRBV25-1 and J usage is TRBJ2-5; 7 nucleotides align to TRBD2. CDR3 length equals 15 residues. V was pared by 2 bases and J by 2 bases, with 5 bases of the junction left unmatched. Germline V CDR1 and CDR2: MGHDK, SYGVNS. CDR3 sequence: CASSETSGAQETQYF. CDR3 sequence (DNA): TGTGCCAGCAGTGAAACGAGCGGGGCACAAGAGACCCAGTACTTC.

V usage is TRBV27 and J usage is TRBJ2-1, with D possibly TRBD1 on 6 matching bases. Germline values: CDR1 MNHEY, CDR2 SMNVEV (reference sequence). The V gene lost 2 bases and the J gene lost 3 bases, with 11 bases spanning the gap. CDR3 length: 15 residues. CDR3 bases: TGTGCCAGCAGTTTAGGGGGACAAATCTACAATGAGCAGTTCTTC. This gives the protein CASSLGGQIYNEQFF.

A single count supports this clone. The gene calls are TRBV6-5 and TRBJ1-5; 9 positions match TRBD1. Germline V gives CDR1 MNHEY, CDR2 SVGAGI. This CDR3 is built from 14 residues. The junction had 8 bases not matched to a gene; V was cut back by 8 bases and J by 6 bases. In DNA, the CDR3 is TGTGCCAGCCGGGGACAGGGAAACGCTCAGCCCCAGCATTTT. Protein product: CASRGQGNAQPQHF.

This clone was seen only a few times. The chain carries TRBV15 and TRBJ1-5; possibly TRBD1 for D (5 bases). V lost 1 base and J lost 6, with 10 bases in between. The CDR3 consists of 14 residues. Germline lookup yields CDR1 LNHNV and CDR2 YYDKDF (reference sequence). The CDR3 loop is CATSRVGVGQPQHF. DNA of the CDR3: TGTGCCACCAGCAGAGTAGGGGTGGGTCAGCCCCAGCATTTT. Combining the CDR3 with reference TRBV15 and TRBJ1-5 gives the whole variable domain DAMVIQNPRYQVTQFGKPVTLSCSQTLNHNVMYWYQQKSSQAPKLLFHYYDKDFNNEADTPDNFQSRRPNTSFCFLDIRSPGLGDTAMYLCATSRVGVGQPQHFGDGTRLSIL.

This chain joins TRBV5-6 and TRBJ1-2; TRBD1 matches at 9 bases. Per the germline V gene, CDR1 is SGHDT and CDR2 is YYEEEE. This CDR3 has 16 amino acids. The V segment lost 4 bases and the J segment 8 bases; nucleotides outside the gene matches: 15. In DNA form, the CDR3 reads TGTGCCAGCAGCCTACGGATACTGACAGGGGGTAGCGGCTACACCTTC. Its translation is CASSLRILTGGSGYTF.

The chain recombines TRBV28 with TRBJ1-2; D gene ambiguous. V was trimmed by 3 bases and J by 4 bases, leaving 9 bases between them. There are 13 residues in the CDR3. The germline V gene encodes CDR1 MDHEN and CDR2 SYDVKM. The chain's CDR3 is CASSLSGPYGYTF. CDR3 DNA sequence: TGTGCCAGCAGTTTGTCGGGTCCCTATGGCTACACCTTC.

CDR3 sequence (DNA): TGTGCCAGCAGTGAAAGCCTTAGCAGCGGGGAGCTGTTTTTT. Encoded protein: CASSESLSSGELFF. The chain uses TRBV2 and TRBJ2-2; D is unclear. CDR1 and CDR2 (germline): SNHLY, FYNNEI. Trimming took off 2 bases at V and 7 bases at J, with 11 bases between the two ends. The length of the CDR3 is 14 residues.

The sample holds one count of this clone. The chain employs TRBV5-1 and TRBJ1-1, with no clear D. The CDR3 loop spans 15 amino acids. Germline V lookup: CDR1 SGHRS, CDR2 YFSETQ. Trimming shortened V by 4 bases and J by 4 bases, and 17 bases separated the two germline ends. The CDR3 reads CASSRDSAGFTEAFF. CDR3 bases: TGCGCCAGCAGCCGGGATAGTGCGGGGTTCACTGAAGCTTTCTTT.

In this sample, this clone turned up once. The gene calls are TRBV6-1 and TRBJ2-3, with no clear D. V shed 3 bases and J shed 2 bases, with 15 bases lying between them. This CDR3 has 16 amino acids. The V gene's germline CDR1 is MNHNS and CDR2 SASEGT. DNA for the CDR3: TGTGCCAGCAGTGAGCTGCTAGTATCTCACACAGATACGCAGTATTTT. Its translation is CASSELLVSHTDTQYF.